What follows describes a single T cell receptor beta chain. Profiled with immunoSEQ multiplex PCR; TCRdb holds only in-frame clones, not every one. The table includes about 80,000 clones, more than 60% detected once. Germline V gives CDR1 MGHRA, CDR2 YSYEKL. CDR3 size: 13 residues. The germline V and J ends were trimmed by 1 base and 8 bases, with 11 bases remaining between them. This record comes from a study of blood T cell repertoires in COVID-19. The sequenced sample was peripheral blood. The chain joins TRBV4-1 to TRBJ1-2; D is perhaps TRBD1 (5 bases). This clonotype was obtained from a human donor in a cohort sampled during active COVID-19. CDR3 amino acids: CASSQGTSRGYTF. CDR3 nucleotide sequence: TGCGCCAGCAGCCAAGGGACATCGCGGGGCTACACCTTC.